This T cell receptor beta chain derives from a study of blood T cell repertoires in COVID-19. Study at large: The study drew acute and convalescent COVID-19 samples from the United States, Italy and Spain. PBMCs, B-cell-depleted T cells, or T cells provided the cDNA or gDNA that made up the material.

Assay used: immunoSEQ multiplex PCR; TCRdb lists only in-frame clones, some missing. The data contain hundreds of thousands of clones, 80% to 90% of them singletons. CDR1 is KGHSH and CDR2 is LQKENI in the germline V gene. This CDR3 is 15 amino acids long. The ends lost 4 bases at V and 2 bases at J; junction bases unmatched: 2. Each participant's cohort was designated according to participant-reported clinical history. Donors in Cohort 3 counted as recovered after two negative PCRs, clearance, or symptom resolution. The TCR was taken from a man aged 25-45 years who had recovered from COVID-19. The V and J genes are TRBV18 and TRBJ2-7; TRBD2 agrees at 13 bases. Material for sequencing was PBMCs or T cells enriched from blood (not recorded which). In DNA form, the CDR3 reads TGTGCCAGCTCACGCGGGACTAGCGGGACCTACGAGCAGTACTTC. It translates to CASSRGTSGTYEQYF.